The source of this T cell receptor beta chain is a study of blood T cell repertoires in COVID-19. Study processing details: From reference gene primer amplification, estimates of nucleated cell counts were derived. Sequenced by immunoSEQ multiplex PCR; TCRdb stores in-frame clones only, minus some. V and J calls plus clone size are reproduced from that table; the DNA served to infer D and trimming. Seen here are under 300,000 clones, roughly nine tenths observed once, and the top ten hold approximately 0.85%. CDR3 length: 15 residues. Germline V gene sequence: CDR1 KGHDR, CDR2 SFDVKD. J was trimmed by 1 base and V by 4 bases; bases with no gene match: 2.

This clonotype originated in a woman between 35 and 50 years old who had recovered from COVID-19. V and J are TRBV24-1 and TRBJ2-2; TRBD1 aligns across 7 bases. The sample consisted of peripheral blood. For the CDR3, the DNA is TGTGCCACCAGTGAGACAGGGCGGAACACCGGGGAGCTGTTTTTT. This gives the protein CATSETGRNTGELFF.